The 17 T cell receptor beta chains in this list originate from one sample, sequenced in a study of blood T cell repertoires in COVID-19. Generated by immunoSEQ multiplex PCR, the TCRdb table keeps only in-frame clones and is missing some. The repertoire holds about 240,000 clones, with around 86% as singletons. The sequencing input was peripheral blood. Receptors originate from a woman in her 30s who had recovered from COVID-19.

This clone was recorded only once. The chain carries TRBV5-1 and TRBJ2-3; TRBD1 matches 8 bases. Trimming removed 4 bases from V and 1 base from J; junction bases left unmatched: 8. This CDR3 spans 16 amino acids. CDR1 is SGHRS, CDR2 YFSETQ, per germline. This CDR3 reads CASSTRQGLGTDTQYF. CDR3 in DNA: TGCGCCAGCAGCACCCGACAGGGGTTAGGCACAGATACGCAGTATTTT.

This clone appeared a few times. The chain recombines TRBV11-2 with TRBJ1-1; 9 positions match TRBD1. CDR3 size: 14 residues. From germline, CDR1 is SGHAT and CDR2 FQNNGV. The V and J ends lost 3 bases and 4 bases, in that order; junction bases with no gene match: 3. The CDR3 sequence: CASSFTGGVTEAFF. DNA for the CDR3: TGTGCCAGCAGCTTTACAGGGGGCGTCACTGAAGCTTTCTTT.

The chain uses TRBV4-3 and TRBJ2-5; a weak D match, TRBD2 (7 bases). The CDR3 totals 15 residues. Trimming shortened V by 6 bases and J by 3 bases, and 17 bases separated the two germline ends. Germline V gene data show CDR1 as LGHNA and CDR2 as YSLEER. CDR3 sequence: CASSPGAGAKETQYF. DNA for the CDR3: TGCGCCAGCAGTCCCGGCGCGGGGGCGAAAGAGACCCAGTACTTC.

This chain connects TRBV13 to TRBJ2-3, with 12 nucleotides matching TRBD2. Germline loops: CDR1 PRHDT, CDR2 FYEKMQ (reference sequence). Losses at the gene ends were 8 bases for V and 3 bases for J; bases not matched to a gene: 3. This CDR3 contains 14 residues. CDR3 DNA sequence: TGTGCCAGCTCTAGCGGGGGGGCTACAGATACGCAGTATTTT. This translates into CASSSGGATDTQYF.

The V gene is TRBV9, the J gene TRBJ2-2; TRBD2 matches at 11 bases. J was trimmed by 6 bases and V by 4 bases; bases with no gene match: 11. Germline V gene sequence: CDR1 SGDLS, CDR2 YYNGEE. The CDR3 is 17 amino acids. This CDR3 reads CASSSGLADSLSGELFF. The CDR3 DNA sequence: TGTGCCAGCAGCTCGGGACTAGCGGACTCCCTATCCGGGGAGCTGTTTTTT. Full variable domain (outside the CDR3, taken from reference TRBV9 and TRBJ2-2): DSGVTQTPKHLITATGQRVTLRCSPRSGDLSVYWYQQSLDQGLQFLIQYYNGEERAKGNILERFSAQQFPDLHSELNLSSLELGDSALYFCASSSGLADSLSGELFFGEGSRLTVL.

V gene TRBV5-4 combines with J gene TRBJ2-5; TRBD2 matches 8 bases. V dropped 4 bases and J dropped 2; count of bases not matched to a gene: 10. The CDR3 has 16 residues. Germline CDR1 reads SGHNT; CDR2 reads YYREEE (reference sequence). The DNA of the CDR3 is TGTGCCAGCAGCCCGGGGGGGGCCCGAAGTCAAGAGACCCAGTACTTC. Protein sequence: CASSPGGARSQETQYF.

The CDR3 nucleotides read TGTGCCAGCAACTACGGCGGGATAGAGACCCAGTACTTC. Protein sequence: CASNYGGIETQYF. The chain carries TRBV2 and TRBJ2-5; D may be TRBD2 (6 bases). Germline-derived CDR1 and CDR2 are SNHLY and FYNNEI. The CDR3 is 13 amino acids. V lost 7 bases and J lost 4, with 13 bases in between.

For this clone: The sample contains more than one DNA sequence encoding this CDR3. The V call is TRBV4-3, the J call TRBJ2-3; D perhaps matches TRBD2 (5 bases). CDR3 length: 17 residues. Per germline, CDR1 LGHNA and CDR2 YSLEER. V lost 0 bases and J lost 1, with 14 bases in between. This chain's CDR3 is CASSQDLPGGGTDTQYF. CDR3 in DNA: TGCGCCAGCAGCCAAGATCTTCCCGGAGGTGGCACAGATACGCAGTATTTT.

The chain has TRBV28 and TRBJ1-2; a possible D gene is TRBD1 (5 bases). Looked up from germline, CDR1 is MDHEN and CDR2 is SYDVKM. The CDR3 runs to 15 residues. Deletions cut 3 bases from V and 5 bases from J, with 16 bases between. The CDR3 reads CASSFGQGGVYGYTF. CDR3 DNA sequence: TGTGCCAGCAGTTTTGGGCAGGGAGGAGTATATGGCTACACCTTC.

V and J are TRBV6-5 and TRBJ2-7; D perhaps matches TRBD1 (6 bases). Trimming took 0 bases from V and 2 from J, leaving 11 bases between them. CDR3 size: 15 residues. CDR1 is MNHEY and CDR2 is SVGAGI in the germline V gene. CDR3 amino acids: CASSYSRTVTYEQYF. CDR3 DNA sequence: TGTGCCAGCAGTTACTCCCGGACAGTAACCTACGAGCAGTACTTC.

V is TRBV29-1 and J is TRBJ1-1; 8 nucleotides align to TRBD1. The CDR3 runs to 15 residues. Germline V lookup: CDR1 SQVTM, CDR2 ANQGSEA. Unmatched junction bases numbered 9, after V lost 3 bases and J lost 3 bases. Written as DNA, the CDR3 is TGCAGCGTTGATAGAGGGACAGGCAGGGACACTGAAGCTTTCTTT. Translation gives CSVDRGTGRDTEAFF. Filled out from reference TRBV29-1 and TRBJ1-1, the complete variable domain reads SAVISQKPSRDICQRGTSLTIQCQVDSQVTMMFWYRQQPGQSLTLIATANQGSEATYESGFVIDKFPISRPNLTFSTLTVSNMSPEDSSIYLCSVDRGTGRDTEAFFGQGTRLTVV.

This clone was seen once. The rearrangement joins TRBV11-2 to TRBJ2-5; 9 nucleotides match TRBD1. This CDR3 contains 15 residues. The ends lost 3 bases at V and 5 bases at J; junction bases unmatched: 7. Germline CDR1 SGHAT, CDR2 FQNNGV. The chain's CDR3 is CASSLTGGAGETQYF. CDR3 in DNA: TGTGCCAGCAGCTTGACAGGGGGGGCCGGGGAGACCCAGTACTTC. The variable domain in full, with the rest retrieved from reference TRBV11-2 and TRBJ2-5, is EAGVAQSPRYKIIEKRQSVAFWCNPISGHATLYWYQQILGQGPKLLIQFQNNGVVDDSQLPKDRFSAERLKGVDSTLKIQPAKLEDSAVYLCASSLTGGAGETQYFGPGTRLLVL.

This clone was seen just once. The chain uses TRBV9 and TRBJ1-1; possibly TRBD1 for D (5 bases). V dropped 3 bases and J dropped 1 base, with 10 bases sitting between them. The CDR3 length is 14 residues. Germline CDR1 reads SGDLS; CDR2 reads YYNGEE. This chain's CDR3 is CASSEGRGNTEAFF. CDR3 in DNA: TGTGCCAGCAGCGAGGGGAGGGGGAACACTGAAGCTTTCTTT.

The V call is TRBV1, the J call TRBJ1-1; TRBD1, as called in the table, went unchecked against the DNA. TRBV1 is noted as a pseudogene. The CDR3 totals 21 residues. CDR3 in DNA: TGCACCAGCAGCCAAGAACCGCAGTTGGCCAGGACAGGGGGCCGGAACACTGAAGCTTTCTTT. The encoded protein is CTSSQEPQLARTGGRNTEAFF.

The V call is TRBV6-2 or TRBV6-3, the J call TRBJ2-1; the D is unclear. CDR1 is MNHEY, CDR2 SVGEGT, per germline. The V end lost 2 bases, the J end lost 4 bases, and 6 bases lay between the germline ends. The CDR3 length is 13 residues. The CDR3 spells CASSYLRYNEQFF. CDR3 DNA: TGTGCCAGCAGTTACCTGAGATACAATGAGCAGTTCTTC.

V is TRBV12-5 and J is TRBJ1-3; D is unresolved. Germline CDR1 is LGHNT and CDR2 is FRNRAP. The V and J ends lost 2 bases and 4 bases respectively, with 18 bases between them. This CDR3 spans 17 amino acids. CDR3 nucleotides: TGTGCTAGTGGTTTGATTACGGGAGCTATTCGAGGAAACACCATATATTTT. It is translated as CASGLITGAIRGNTIYF.

The chain links TRBV19 to TRBJ1-5, with a possible D match to TRBD1 (6 bases). This CDR3 region has 20 residues. The germline gives CDR1 LNHDA, CDR2 SQIVND (reference sequence). CDR3 coding DNA: TGTCCAACACCGGCCAGGATACCAGGGGAAGGTGGTGATAGCAATCAGCCCCAGCATTTT. It encodes CPTPARIPGEGGDSNQPQHF. Using reference TRBV19 and TRBJ1-5 for the parts outside the CDR3, the full variable domain is DGGITQSPKYLFRKEGQNVTLSCEQNLNHDAMYWYRQDPGQGLRLIYYSQIVNDFQKGDIAEGYSVSREKKESFPLTVTSAQKNPTAFYLCPTPARIPGEGGDSNQPQHFGDGTRLSIL.